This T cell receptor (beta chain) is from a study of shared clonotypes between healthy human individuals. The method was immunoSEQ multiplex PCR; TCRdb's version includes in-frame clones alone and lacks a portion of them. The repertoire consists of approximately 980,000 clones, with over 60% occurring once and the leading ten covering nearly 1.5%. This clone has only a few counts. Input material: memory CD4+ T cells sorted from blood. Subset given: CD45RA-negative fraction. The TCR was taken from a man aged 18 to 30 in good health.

The CDR3, as DNA: TGTGCCAGCAGTGAAAAAATCGGGACAGGTGGCTACACCTTC. Protein: CASSEKIGTGGYTF. V usage is TRBV6-1 and J usage is TRBJ1-2, with 8 nucleotides matching TRBD1. The CDR3 spans 14 residues. CDR1 and CDR2 from the germline V gene are MNHNS and SASEGT. Germline trimming cut 2 bases from V and 7 bases from J; bases unmatched to any gene: 6.